This T cell receptor (beta chain) was captured in a study of cytomegalovirus exposure and HLA in healthy donors (dated by TCRdb to about 2017). In terms of the full investigation: An earlier analysis of around 600 of the donors reported approximately 300 Gb of sequence data and about 100 million unique TCR beta sequences from about 200 million T cells. The number of donors typed differed by locus, with about 629-630 for A, B, C, DRB1 and DQB1, 522 for DQA1, approximately 570 for DPA1, and some 470 for DPB1. Because of strong linkage in the cohort, four to six DR-DQ haplotypes were treated as single units for association and clustering. The T cell repertoires of 550 to 850 subjects were profiled by immunosequencing and related to cytomegalovirus serostatus. Across 300 to 400 genotyped donors of the cohort, an average of roughly 250,000 unique TCR beta nucleotide sequences per donor were sequenced, and 15% to 20% of those sequences were non-productive. High-throughput TCR immunosequencing, statistical association of individual TCRs with disease status, and machine learning were combined to predict cytomegalovirus infection status. A separate validation cohort of approximately 130 different subjects was used in addition to the roughly 700-subject first cohort. To study patterns of TCR occurrence, a later analysis re-analyzed previously published TCR beta repertoires from just over 650 donors and added high-resolution HLA genotyping. Every repertoire in the discovery cohort had been generated on one and the same sequencing platform. Donor age, sex, ethnicity and CMV serostatus were collected together with the repertoire data. To decide whether each TCR beta V gene segment behaved as functional or pseudogenic, an earlier analysis of some 600 of the donors relied on high-throughput TCR beta sequencing. In the later analysis, no new phenotypic data were used to find candidate immune exposures; instead, reliance was placed on TCR beta sequences and their occurrence across donors. An early release that covered about 600 HLA-typed donors contained around 330 gigabases of sequencing data and 85 million to 100 million unique TCR sequences. Of the 300 to 450 genotyped donors, approximately 83% fell in the genetic ancestry cluster associated with self-reported Caucasian donors. Genome-wide SNP genotypes for about 65% of the 666 donors were used in a later genetic analysis, which treated that subset as a discovery cohort. Class I and class II HLA loci were covered by the typing at four-digit resolution. The study aimed to test whether signatures of past pathogen exposure could be identified by cataloging public T cell receptors. Study-wide conclusions, independent of this receptor: Presence/absence analyses assumed roughly uniform sequencing depth across donors, an assumption that may not hold. Only TCR beta chains were sequenced in this cohort, and the absence of alpha or paired-chain data limited detectable features. A group of highly shared sequence variants was considered likely to be a technical artifact of the sequencing pipeline. A later genetic analysis associated a missense DCLRE1C variant with V-gene and J-gene trimming of TCR beta chains, and an independent cohort replicated the association. Because HLA typing was unavailable for some donors at each locus, only the typed subset was used in association tests. Three of the identified cytomegalovirus-associated TCR beta chains were confirmed in vitro to be specific for cytomegalovirus antigens. The only immune exposure information available for the cohort was CMV serostatus. The authors suggested that the approach could potentially be extended to other disease states and immunological phenotypes. A further reported finding was that TCR beta sequences accurately predicted the HLA-A and HLA-B alleles for most subjects in the first cohort. In a later analysis, HLA-associated TCR beta chains were found to be more clonally expanded and to have lower generation probabilities than equally common non-associated chains. According to a later genetic analysis, donors in an Asian-associated ancestry cluster had fewer N-insertions in productive TCRs than the approximately 650-donor mean. Several of the top co-occurrence clusters appeared to be linked to parvovirus B19, influenza, CMV and Epstein-Barr virus, according to a later analysis. Most TCR sequences were seen in very few donors, while some public TCRs were found in many individuals. In a later analysis, most CMV-associated TCR beta chains were found to appear HLA-restricted, with HLA associations seemingly driven largely by CMV exposure. In a later analysis, the rate of TCR association differed among HLA loci, with DRB1 alleles having the most associated TCRs and HLA-C alleles having the fewest. When HLA alleles, especially DR and DQ, strongly co-occurred, TCR associations were difficult to assign to individual alleles. Broadly in line with IMGT annotations, most TCR beta V segments showed up in productive rearrangements about 87% or about 30% of the time in an earlier analysis of some 590 of the donors. The study listed 150 to 200 TCR beta chains as associated with cytomegalovirus. The classifier was reported to diagnose cytomegalovirus status with high specificity and sensitivity in both the original and validation cohorts. Correlated functional status among segregating V segments might be attributable to linkage disequilibrium, but an unknown experimental factor could not be ruled out. Some IMGT-functional V segments, including TRBV6-2 and TRBV6-3, could not be distinguished by the 87-base-pair reads and were therefore excluded. The earlier analysis of approximately 590 of the donors excluded roughly 16 rarely observed V segments, including chromosome 9 orphons, because counts were too low. A later analysis associated 17,000 or so TCR beta sequences with specific HLA alleles at a false discovery rate of 0.05.

In regard to this clone: The clone's antigen remains unknown. Nothing much larger sits one base from this clone, and base qualities are not available.

In total, over 600 healthy bone marrow donors made up the cohort. At the time of sampling, all cohort members were nominally healthy, though unrecorded immune exposures were likely present. The donor tested CMV seronegative and was one of the 352 seronegative cohort members. Every donor gave a peripheral blood sample, and the peripheral blood mononuclear cells from that sample were used for TCR beta sequencing. The Qiagen DNeasy Blood Extraction Kit was used to extract genomic DNA from the blood cell samples. Via the germline V gene, CDR1 is SGHNT and CDR2 YENEEA. After removal of 5 bases from V and 7 bases from J, the junction retains 7 bases not matched to a gene. The CDR3 sequence holds 15 residues, the cysteine and phenylalanine included. The only DNA kept is the CDR3, 45 bases in frame from the first base. Libraries were constructed by the immunoSEQ multiplex PCR assay. The multiplex PCR relied on a mix of 60 forward primers for TCR Vbeta segments and 13 reverse primers for TCR Jbeta segments. The CDR3 region of rearranged TCR beta genes was amplified from genomic DNA with a multiplex PCR assay. The Illumina HiSeq System was used to sequence the amplified TCR beta libraries as 87-base-pair reads. The authors' pipeline ran thus. A later analysis tallied some 79 million unique TCR beta chains across the 660 or so repertoires, and some 12 million of those chains were shared by two or more donors. Raw reads were error-corrected and collapsed into unique sequences by a nearest-neighbor algorithm in which closely related sequences were merged to remove PCR and sequencing errors. Alignment of CDR3 sequences to IMGT reference sequences was used to assign V, D and J gene segments. Each retained sequence needed at least a six-nucleotide match to both a V gene segment and a J gene segment. A rearrangement was called productive if the CDR3 had no stop codons and remained in frame with V and J, and every other rearrangement was called non-productive. CDR3 was defined according to IMGT convention as the region running from the second conserved V-encoded cysteine to the conserved J-encoded phenylalanine. The earlier analysis of 587 of the donors excluded sequences that lacked an unambiguous match to a single V gene segment. In an earlier analysis of several hundred of the donors, a V segment was called functional when productive rearrangements were above 56.7%, and segregating when the standard deviation between donors exceeded 5%. A statistical classification framework was developed to diagnose cytomegalovirus status using the catalog of TCR beta chain sequences. In a later analysis, V and J genes were assigned by comparing TCR nucleotide sequences against IMGT/GENE-DB human TR gene sequences. Using the TCRdist pipeline, a later analysis assigned CDR3 sequences along with most-parsimonious VDJ recombination scenarios. In a later analysis, every TCR beta chain was defined by the combination of its CDR3 amino acid sequence and its V-gene family, and reads without a unique V-gene family were dropped. To address suspected cross-contamination and a sequencing artifact, a later analysis removed over 500 highly shared, low-generation-probability nucleotide sequences. A later analysis calculated a clonal expansion index for each public chain from normalized within-repertoire ranks of inferred template counts. In a later analysis, generation probabilities were computed with a VDJ recombination model fitted to out-of-frame rearrangements, and the resulting probabilities were checked against IGoR. In a later analysis, hypergeometric tests were used to score TCR-TCR, TCR-HLA and TCR-CMV co-occurrence, with a repertoire-size bias correction applied to TCR pairs. A later analysis estimated false discovery rates by permuting HLA or CMV assignments 20 times. In a later analysis, co-occurring TCRs were grouped using DBSCAN, with TCRdist sequence similarity added in when clustering inside HLA-allele-positive subsets. Co-occurrence clustering excluded repertoires with fewer than 30,000 or more than 120,000 public chains, plus five with anomalous nucleotide sharing. Held by TCRdb, this immuneACCESS table contains in-frame sequences only and omits some clones. Under half of the omission traces to an unresolved V gene where checked; the cause of the rest is unknown. The V and J calls and the clone size are those of that table, but D and trimming were determined from the DNA. The sample table holds 140,000 to 150,000 clones, of which approximately 85% were seen once. About 0.51% of the sample is held by the ten biggest clonotypes.

The V gene is TRBV11-3 and the J gene is TRBJ2-1; the central 11 bases match TRBD2. This TCR was recovered from a woman between 40 and 55 years old in good health and CMV-seronegative. The sequencing sample was made of PBMCs. The DNA is TGTGCCAGCAGCCGGCGGACTAGCGGGTCGAATGAGCAGTTCTTC. Translated, it reads CASSRRTSGSNEQFF.